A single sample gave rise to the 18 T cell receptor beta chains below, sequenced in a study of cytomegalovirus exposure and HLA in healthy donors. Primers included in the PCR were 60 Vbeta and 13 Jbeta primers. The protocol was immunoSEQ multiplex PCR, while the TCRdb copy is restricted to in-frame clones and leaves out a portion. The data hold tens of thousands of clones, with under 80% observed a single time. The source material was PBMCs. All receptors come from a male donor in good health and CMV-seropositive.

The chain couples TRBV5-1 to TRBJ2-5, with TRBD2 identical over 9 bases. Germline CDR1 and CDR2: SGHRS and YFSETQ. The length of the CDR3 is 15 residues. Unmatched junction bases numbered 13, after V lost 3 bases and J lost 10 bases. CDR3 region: CASSSVAGGPVGQYF. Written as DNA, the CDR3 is TGCGCCAGCAGCTCCGTCGCGGGAGGGCCTGTCGGCCAGTACTTC.

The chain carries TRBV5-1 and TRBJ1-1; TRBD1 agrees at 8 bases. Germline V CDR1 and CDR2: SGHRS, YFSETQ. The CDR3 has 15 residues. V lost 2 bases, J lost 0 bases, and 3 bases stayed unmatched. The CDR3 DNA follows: TGCGCCAGCAGCTTCCAGGGGGCGATGAACACTGAAGCTTTCTTT. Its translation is CASSFQGAMNTEAFF.

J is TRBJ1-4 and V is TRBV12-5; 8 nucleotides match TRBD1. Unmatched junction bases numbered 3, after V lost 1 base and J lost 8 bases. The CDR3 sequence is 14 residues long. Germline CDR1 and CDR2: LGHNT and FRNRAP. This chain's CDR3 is CASGLGTGNEKLFF. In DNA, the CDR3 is TGTGCTAGTGGTTTGGGGACAGGGAACGAAAAACTGTTTTTT. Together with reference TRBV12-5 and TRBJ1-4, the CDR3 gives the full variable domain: DARVTQTPRHKVTEMGQEVTMRCQPILGHNTVFWYRQTMMQGLELLAYFRNRAPLDDSGMPKDRFSAEMPDATLATLKIQPSEPRDSAVYFCASGLGTGNEKLFFGSGTQLSVL.

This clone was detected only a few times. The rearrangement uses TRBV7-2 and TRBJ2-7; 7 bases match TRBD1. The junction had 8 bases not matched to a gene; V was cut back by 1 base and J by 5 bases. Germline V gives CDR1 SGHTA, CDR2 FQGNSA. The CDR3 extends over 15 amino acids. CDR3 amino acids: CASSLDRGFLNEQYF. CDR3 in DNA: TGTGCCAGCAGCTTAGACAGGGGCTTCCTGAACGAGCAGTACTTC.

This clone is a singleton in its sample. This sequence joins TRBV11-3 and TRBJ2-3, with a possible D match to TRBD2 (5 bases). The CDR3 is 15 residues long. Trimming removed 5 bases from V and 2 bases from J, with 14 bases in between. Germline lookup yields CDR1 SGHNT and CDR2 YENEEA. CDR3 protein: CASSVSGDPTDTQYF. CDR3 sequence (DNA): TGTGCCAGCAGCGTCAGCGGAGACCCCACAGATACGCAGTATTTT.

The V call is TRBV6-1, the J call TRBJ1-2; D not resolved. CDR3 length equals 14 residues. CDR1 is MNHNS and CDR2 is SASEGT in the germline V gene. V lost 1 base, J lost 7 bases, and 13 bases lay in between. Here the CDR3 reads CASSEGFGERGYTF. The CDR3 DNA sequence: TGTGCCAGCAGTGAAGGCTTTGGGGAGCGTGGCTACACCTTC.

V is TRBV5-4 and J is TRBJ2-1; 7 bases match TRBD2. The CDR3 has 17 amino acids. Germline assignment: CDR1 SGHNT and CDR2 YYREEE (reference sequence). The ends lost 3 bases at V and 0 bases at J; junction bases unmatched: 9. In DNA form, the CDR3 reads TGTGCCAGCAGCTCCCCCAGCGGGACTACCTCCTACAATGAGCAGTTCTTC. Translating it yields CASSSPSGTTSYNEQFF.

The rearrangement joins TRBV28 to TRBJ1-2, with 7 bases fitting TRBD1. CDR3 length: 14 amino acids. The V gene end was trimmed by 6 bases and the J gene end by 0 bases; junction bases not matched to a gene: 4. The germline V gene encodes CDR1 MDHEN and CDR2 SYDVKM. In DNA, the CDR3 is TGTGCCAGCAGGGGGACAGCCCCTAACTATGGCTACACCTTC. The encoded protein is CASRGTAPNYGYTF.

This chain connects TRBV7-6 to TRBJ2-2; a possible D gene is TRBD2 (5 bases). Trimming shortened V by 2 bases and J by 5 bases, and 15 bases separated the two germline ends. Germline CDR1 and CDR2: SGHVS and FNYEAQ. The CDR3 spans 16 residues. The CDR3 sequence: CASSLTRDPGTGELFF. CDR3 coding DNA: TGTGCCAGCAGCTTAACGAGAGACCCGGGAACCGGGGAGCTGTTTTTT.

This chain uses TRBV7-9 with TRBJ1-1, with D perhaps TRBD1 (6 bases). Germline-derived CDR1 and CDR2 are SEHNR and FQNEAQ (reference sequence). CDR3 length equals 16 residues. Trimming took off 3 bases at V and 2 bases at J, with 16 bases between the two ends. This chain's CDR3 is CASSLVRGGRNTEAFF. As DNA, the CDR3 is TGTGCCAGCAGCTTGGTTCGGGGGGGCCGAAACACTGAAGCTTTCTTT.

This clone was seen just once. This chain's CDR3 is CSVDAGNTDTQYF. Here the CDR3 DNA reads TGCAGCGTTGATGCGGGGAACACAGATACGCAGTATTTT. The J gene is TRBJ2-3, the V gene TRBV29-1; possible D gene TRBD2, 6 bases. Trimming pared 3 bases from V and 2 bases from J, leaving 9 bases between. The CDR3 is made up of 13 amino acids. Per the germline V gene, CDR1 is SQVTM and CDR2 is ANQGSEA.

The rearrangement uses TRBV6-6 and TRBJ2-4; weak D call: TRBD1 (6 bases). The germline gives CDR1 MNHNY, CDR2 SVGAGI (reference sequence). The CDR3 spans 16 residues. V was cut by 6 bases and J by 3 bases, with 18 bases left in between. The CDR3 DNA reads TGTGCCAGCAGCACAAACAGGGCTATCGGCAAAAACATTCAGTACTTC. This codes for CASSTNRAIGKNIQYF.

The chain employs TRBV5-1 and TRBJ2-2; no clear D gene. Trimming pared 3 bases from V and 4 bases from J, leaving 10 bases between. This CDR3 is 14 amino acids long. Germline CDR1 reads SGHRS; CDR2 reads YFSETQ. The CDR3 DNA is TGCGCCAGCAGCTCCGGAAGCGCCACCGGGGAGCTGTTTTTT. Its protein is CASSSGSATGELFF.

The CDR3 bases are TGTGCCAGCTCACCTAGCGGGGGGTCACGCACCTATACGCAGTATTTT. It encodes CASSPSGGSRTYTQYF. This sequence joins TRBV18 and TRBJ2-3, with 10 bases identical to TRBD2. Germline V gene data show CDR1 as KGHSH and CDR2 as LQKENI. V lost 3 bases to trimming and J lost 7 bases; unmatched junction nucleotides: 10. CDR3 size: 16 residues.

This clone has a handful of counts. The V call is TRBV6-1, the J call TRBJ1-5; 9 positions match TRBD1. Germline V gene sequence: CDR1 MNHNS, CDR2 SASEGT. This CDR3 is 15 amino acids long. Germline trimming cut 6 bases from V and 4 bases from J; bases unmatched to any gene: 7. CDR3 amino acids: CASSPDRGGNQPQHF. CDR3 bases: TGTGCCAGCAGCCCGGACAGGGGAGGAAATCAGCCCCAGCATTTT.

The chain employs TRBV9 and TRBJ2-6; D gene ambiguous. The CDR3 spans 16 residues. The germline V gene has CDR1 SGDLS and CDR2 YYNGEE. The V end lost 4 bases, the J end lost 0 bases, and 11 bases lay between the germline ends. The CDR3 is CASSPQVVSGANVLTF. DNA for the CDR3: TGTGCCAGCAGCCCCCAGGTGGTCTCTGGGGCCAACGTCCTGACTTTC.

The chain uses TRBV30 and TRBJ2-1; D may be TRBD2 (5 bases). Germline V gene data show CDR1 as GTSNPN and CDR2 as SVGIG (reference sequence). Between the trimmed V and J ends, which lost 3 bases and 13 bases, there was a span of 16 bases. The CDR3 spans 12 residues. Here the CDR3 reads CAWSEVRTYQFF. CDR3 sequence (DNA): TGTGCCTGGAGCGAAGTTAGGACTTACCAGTTCTTC.

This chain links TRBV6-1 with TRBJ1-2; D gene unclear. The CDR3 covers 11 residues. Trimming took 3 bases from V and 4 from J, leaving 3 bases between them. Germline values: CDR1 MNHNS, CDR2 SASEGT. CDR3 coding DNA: TGTGCCAGCAGTGACAGCTATGGCTACACCTTC. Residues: CASSDSYGYTF.